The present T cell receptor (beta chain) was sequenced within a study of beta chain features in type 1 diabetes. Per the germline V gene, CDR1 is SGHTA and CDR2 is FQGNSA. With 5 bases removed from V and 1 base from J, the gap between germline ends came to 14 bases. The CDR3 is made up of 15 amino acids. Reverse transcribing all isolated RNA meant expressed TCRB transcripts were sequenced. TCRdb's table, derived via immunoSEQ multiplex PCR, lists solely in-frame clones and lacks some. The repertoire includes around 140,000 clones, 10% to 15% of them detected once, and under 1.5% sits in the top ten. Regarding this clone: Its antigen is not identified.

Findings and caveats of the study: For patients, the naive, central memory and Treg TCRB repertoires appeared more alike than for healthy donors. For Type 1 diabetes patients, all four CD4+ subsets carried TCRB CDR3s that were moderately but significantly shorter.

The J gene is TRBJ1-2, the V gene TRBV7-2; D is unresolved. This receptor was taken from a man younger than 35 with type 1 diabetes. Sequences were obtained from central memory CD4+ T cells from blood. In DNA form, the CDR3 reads TGTGCCAGCAGCCCCCCTCGTGGTCTTAACTATGGCTACACCTTC. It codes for CASSPPRGLNYGYTF.